What follows are 5 T cell receptor beta chains derived from one specimen sequenced in a study of blood T cell repertoires in COVID-19. Sequencing was performed with immunoSEQ multiplex PCR; in TCRdb, only in-frame clones are kept and a portion is missing. The table lists roughly 45,000 clones, approximately 88% of them singletons, with less than 20% in the top ten. Input material: peripheral blood. All receptors come from a man aged 55 to 70 with active COVID-19.

The chain uses TRBV5-1 and TRBJ2-7; 8 nucleotides agree with TRBD1. The ends lost 0 bases at V and 6 bases at J; junction bases unmatched: 5. There are 14 residues in the CDR3. Germline assignment: CDR1 SGHRS and CDR2 YFSETQ. The chain's CDR3 is CASSLVQGAGEQYF. CDR3 in DNA: TGCGCCAGCAGCTTGGTCCAGGGGGCAGGCGAGCAGTACTTC.

This sequence joins TRBV7-3 and TRBJ2-7, with 9 positions matching TRBD2. J lost 0 bases, V lost 0 bases, and 3 bases had no gene match. This CDR3 contains 16 residues. Germline V lookup: CDR1 SGHTA, CDR2 FQGTGA. This CDR3 is CASSLTASGISYEQYF. For the CDR3, the DNA is TGTGCCAGCAGCTTAACGGCTAGCGGGATCTCCTACGAGCAGTACTTC. Using reference TRBV7-3 and TRBJ2-7 for the parts outside the CDR3, the full variable domain is GAGVSQTPSNKVTEKGKYVELRCDPISGHTALYWYRQSLGQGPEFLIYFQGTGAADDSGLPNDRFFAVRPEGSVSTLKIQRTERGDSAVYLCASSLTASGISYEQYFGPGTRLTVT.

The CDR3 DNA sequence: TGCGCCAGCAGCCGGCCTAGAGGGTCCCACAATGAGCAGTTCTTC. It yields the protein CASSRPRGSHNEQFF. The V gene is TRBV23-1, the J gene TRBJ2-1; a possible D gene is TRBD2 (5 bases). TRBV23-1 is classed as an ORF, of uncertain function. The CDR3 is 15 residues long. V lost 6 bases, J lost 5 bases, and 17 bases lay in between.

This chain links TRBV9 with TRBJ1-5; 7 positions match TRBD1. The CDR3 loop spans 14 amino acids. After removal of 2 bases from V and 4 bases from J, the junction contained 3 bases not matched to a gene. Germline V lookup: CDR1 SGDLS, CDR2 YYNGEE. For the CDR3, the DNA is TGTGCCAGCAGCGTCGGGACAGTAAATCAGCCCCAGCATTTT. The encoded protein is CASSVGTVNQPQHF. The variable domain in full, with the rest retrieved from reference TRBV9 and TRBJ1-5, is DSGVTQTPKHLITATGQRVTLRCSPRSGDLSVYWYQQSLDQGLQFLIQYYNGEERAKGNILERFSAQQFPDLHSELNLSSLELGDSALYFCASSVGTVNQPQHFGDGTRLSIL.

This clone has more than one count but fewer than ten. This chain connects TRBV4-3 to TRBJ2-7; TRBD1 matches 11 bases. Germline values: CDR1 LGHNA, CDR2 YSLEER. CDR3 size: 14 residues. J lost 4 bases, V lost 4 bases, and 3 bases had no gene match. The CDR3 nucleotides are TGCGCCAGCAGCCCCGGGACAGGGGGGTACGAGCAGTACTTC. Translation gives CASSPGTGGYEQYF.